The next 8 T cell receptor beta chains were all read from a single sample in a study of blood T cells in healthy people across ages (dated by TCRdb to between 2014 and 2017). Receptor libraries were prepared by 5' RACE. Sequencing relied on an Illumina HiSeq 2500. A second PCR of about 6 to 11 cycles was performed with a sample-barcoded 5' primer and a J-beta primer mix. Using fastp trimming at Q25 and MiXCR clonotype assembly, TCRdb reanalyzed the public sequencing data and kept in-frame beta chains. Rows matching on CDR3 protein sequence are summarized as one entry with the most common DNA and genes. This sample comprises 700,000 or so distinct CDR3 sequences, approximately 22% of them detected only once. About 20% of the sample is taken by the ten largest. The sample was blood. The receptors derive from a man in his 70s in good health.

This chain connects TRBV28 to TRBJ2-7, with TRBD2 identical over 9 bases. The germline V gene has CDR1 MDHEN and CDR2 SYDVKM. The CDR3 is made up of 15 amino acids. Trimming took 6 bases from V and 6 from J; bases not matched to a gene: 12. DNA of the CDR3: TGTGCCAGCAGATCCTCTAGCGGGGCCAGGGGCGAGCAGTACTTC. Translation gives CASRSSSGARGEQYF.

The sample holds a few counts of this clonotype. V gene TRBV3-1 combines with J gene TRBJ2-7; 7 nucleotides line up with TRBD2. This CDR3 contains 15 residues. The germline gives CDR1 LGHDT, CDR2 YNNKEL (reference sequence). The CDR3 DNA reads as TGTGCCAGCAGCCCTAACCCTAGCGGATCCTACGGGCAGTACGTC. This encodes CASSPNPSGSYGQYV.

This chain uses TRBV7-2 with TRBJ2-5; D gene unclear. Germline values: CDR1 SGHTA, CDR2 FQGNSA. There are 15 residues in the CDR3. Deletions cut 4 bases from V and 7 bases from J, with 19 bases between. The CDR3 bases are TGTGCCAGCAGCTCCCCCCCCACGACGGTGATGACCCAGTACTTC. Amino acids: CASSSPPTTVMTQYF.

This clonotype turned up a few times. The rearrangement links TRBV18 to TRBJ1-3, with a possible D match to TRBD1 (5 bases). The CDR3 covers 17 residues. V was shortened by 2 bases and J by 0 bases, with 14 bases between the two germline ends. Germline V gene data show CDR1 as KGHSH and CDR2 as LQKENI. The CDR3 spells CASSPDRLVISGNTIYF. DNA of the CDR3: TGTGCCAGCTCACCAGACAGACTAGTCATCTCTGGAAACACCATATATTTT.

The chain employs TRBV30 and TRBJ1-5; perhaps TRBD1 as D (5 bases). V was shortened by 6 bases and J by 7 bases, with 10 bases between the two germline ends. This CDR3 is 11 amino acids long. Germline loops: CDR1 GTSNPN, CDR2 SVGIG (reference sequence). CDR3 sequence: CACGTGQPQHF. As DNA, the CDR3 is TGTGCCTGTGGGACGGGGCAGCCCCAGCATTTT.

The chain combines TRBV5-5 with TRBJ1-2; D is uncertain. Looked up from germline, CDR1 is SGHKS and CDR2 is YYEKEE (reference sequence). The V end lost 1 base, the J end lost 3 bases, and 10 bases lay between the germline ends. CDR3 length equals 14 residues. The CDR3 DNA reads as TGTGCCAGCAGCTTGACAAACGGGGACTATGGCTACACCTTC. Translation: CASSLTNGDYGYTF.

This clonotype was observed a handful of times. The chain is built from TRBV9 and TRBJ2-1, with no clear D. V lost 1 base, J lost 0 bases, and 14 bases lay in between. CDR1 is SGDLS, CDR2 YYNGEE, per germline. The CDR3 length is 17 residues. This CDR3 reads CASSVSGGSGSYNEQFF. The DNA for the CDR3 is TGTGCCAGCAGCGTAAGTGGTGGATCGGGCTCCTACAATGAGCAGTTCTTC.

The chain is built from TRBV20-1 and TRBJ1-1; the D gene is possibly TRBD1 (5 bases). The CDR3 length is 14 residues. Germline-derived CDR1 and CDR2 are DFQATT and SNEGSKA (reference sequence). V shed 3 bases and J shed 2 bases, with 13 bases lying between them. This CDR3 is CSARGVPRNTEAFF. In DNA form, the CDR3 reads TGCAGTGCTAGGGGGGTGCCGAGAAACACTGAAGCTTTCTTT.